This T cell receptor beta chain originates from a study of T-cell memory formation after mild COVID-19. Looking at the study overall: Largely, TCR clusters stayed within a single donor.

5'RACE primed from the constant segment yielded TCR alpha and TCR beta cDNA libraries bearing sample barcodes and UMIs. Each CDR3 protein is one row after TCRdb ran MiXCR on the 5' RACE reads. The sample records some 300,000 distinct CDR3 sequences, approximately 19% being singletons. Study-wide points: Cross-reactive memory seemingly joined, as some responding clones were found in pre-infection memory.

Remarks on this clonotype: Antigen specificity is unknown.

The J segment lost 1 base and the V segment lost 1 base, leaving 6 bases of the junction unmatched. Germline V gene data show CDR1 as LGHNT and CDR2 as FRNRAP. The CDR3 is 16 amino acids. V is TRBV12-5 and J is TRBJ1-1, with 7 bases lining up with TRBD1. The sequenced material came from PBMCs or a T cell subset sorted from them (not recorded which). The receptor was isolated from a man between 18 and 29 years old who had mild COVID-19 (a few samples of this study predate the infection). Cell type and time point are not known. The CDR3 bases are TGTGCTAGTGGTTTGGGTTCTGGACAGGCGAACACTGAAGCTTTCTTT. Translated: CASGLGSGQANTEAFF.